This T cell receptor beta chain was retrieved from a study of blood T cells in healthy people across ages. Trimming cost V 5 bases and J 3 bases, with 13 bases left between them. The CDR3 is 15 residues long. The germline V gene has CDR1 MNHNY and CDR2 SVGAGI (reference sequence). It was with a sample-barcoded 5' primer and a J-beta primer mix that a second PCR of roughly 6 to 11 cycles was run. TCRdb ran MiXCR on the 5' RACE reads and lists one entry per CDR3 protein. Found here are 1.2 million to 1.5 million distinct CDR3 sequences, about 43% of them singletons; the top ten hold approximately 7.9%. Study observations and caveats: In long-lived donors, naive CD4+ cell counts and diversity exceeded those of aged donors. Getting older went along with TCR beta diversity per million T cells dropping roughly linearly.

Of note for this clonotype: Its antigen is as yet unknown.

Input material: blood. This receptor was identified in a woman in her late teens or twenties in good health. V and J are TRBV6-6 and TRBJ1-4; D is unresolved. As DNA, the CDR3 is TGTGCCAGCAGTCTTACAGCTTCGGCTAATGAAAAACTGTTTTTT. It encodes CASSLTASANEKLFF.